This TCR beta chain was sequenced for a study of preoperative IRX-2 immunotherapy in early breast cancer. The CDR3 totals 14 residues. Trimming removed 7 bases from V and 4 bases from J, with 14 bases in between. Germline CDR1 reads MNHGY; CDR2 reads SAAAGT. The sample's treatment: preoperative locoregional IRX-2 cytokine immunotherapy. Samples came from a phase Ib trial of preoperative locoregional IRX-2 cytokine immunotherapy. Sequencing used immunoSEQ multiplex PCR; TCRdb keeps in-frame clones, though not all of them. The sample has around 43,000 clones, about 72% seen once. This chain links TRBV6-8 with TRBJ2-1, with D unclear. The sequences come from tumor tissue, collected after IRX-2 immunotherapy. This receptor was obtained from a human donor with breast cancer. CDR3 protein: CASKPEFEYNEQFF. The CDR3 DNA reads TGTGCCAGCAAGCCCGAGTTCGAATACAATGAGCAGTTCTTC.